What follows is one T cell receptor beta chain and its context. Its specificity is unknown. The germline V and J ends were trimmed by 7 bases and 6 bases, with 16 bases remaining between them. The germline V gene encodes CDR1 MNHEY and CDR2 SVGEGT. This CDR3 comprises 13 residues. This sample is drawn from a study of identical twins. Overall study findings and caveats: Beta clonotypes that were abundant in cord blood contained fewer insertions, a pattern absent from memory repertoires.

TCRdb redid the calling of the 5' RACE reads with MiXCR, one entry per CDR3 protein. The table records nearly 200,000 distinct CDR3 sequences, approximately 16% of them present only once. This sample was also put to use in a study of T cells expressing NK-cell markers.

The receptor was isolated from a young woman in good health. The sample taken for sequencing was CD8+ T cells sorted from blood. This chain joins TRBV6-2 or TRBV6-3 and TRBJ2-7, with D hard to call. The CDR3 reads CASIAVLRGEQYF. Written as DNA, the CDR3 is TGTGCCAGCATAGCAGTCCTCCGAGGCGAGCAGTACTTC.